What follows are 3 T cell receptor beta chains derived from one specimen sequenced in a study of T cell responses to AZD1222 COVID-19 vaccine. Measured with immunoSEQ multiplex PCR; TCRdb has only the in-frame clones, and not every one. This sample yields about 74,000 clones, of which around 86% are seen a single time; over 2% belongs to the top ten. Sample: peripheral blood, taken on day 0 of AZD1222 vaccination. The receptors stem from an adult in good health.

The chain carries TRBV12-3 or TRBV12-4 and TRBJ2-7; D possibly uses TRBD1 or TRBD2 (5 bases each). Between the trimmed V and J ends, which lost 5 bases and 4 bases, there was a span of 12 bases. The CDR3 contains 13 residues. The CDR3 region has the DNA TGTGCCAGCAGTATCGGGGCGGCGTACGAGCAGTACTTC. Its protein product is CASSIGAAYEQYF.

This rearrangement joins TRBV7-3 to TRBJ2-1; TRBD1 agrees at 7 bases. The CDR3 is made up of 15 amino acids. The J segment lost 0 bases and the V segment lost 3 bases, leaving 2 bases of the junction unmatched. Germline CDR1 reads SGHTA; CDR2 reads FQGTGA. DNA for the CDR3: TGTGCCAGCAGCTTTCGGGACAGCTCCTACAATGAGCAGTTCTTC. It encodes CASSFRDSSYNEQFF. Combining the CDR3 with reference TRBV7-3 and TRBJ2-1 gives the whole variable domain GAGVSQTPSNKVTEKGKYVELRCDPISGHTALYWYRQSLGQGPEFLIYFQGTGAADDSGLPNDRFFAVRPEGSVSTLKIQRTERGDSAVYLCASSFRDSSYNEQFFGPGTRLTVL.

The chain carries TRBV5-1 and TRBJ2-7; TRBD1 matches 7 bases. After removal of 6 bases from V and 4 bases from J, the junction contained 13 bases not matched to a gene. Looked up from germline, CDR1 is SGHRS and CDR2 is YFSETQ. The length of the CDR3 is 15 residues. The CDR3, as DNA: TGCGCCAGCATCCTGGGGCCCGAACAGGGGTACGAGCAGTACTTC. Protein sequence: CASILGPEQGYEQYF.